This is a list of T cell receptor beta chains from one sample in a study of CD8 T cells in Susac syndrome. One entry per CDR3 protein, called by TCRdb with MiXCR from the immunoSEQ multiplex PCR reads. Here the sample spans 150,000 or so distinct CDR3 sequences, 85% to 95% being singletons. The sequenced sample was CD4+ T cells from PBMCs. These receptors originate from a human donor with Susac syndrome. CDR3s include the opening cysteine and the closing phenylalanine or tryptophan. A D gene is named only where the DNA matches it firmly. Clone size is stated in some rows and not others, as once, few, many or a class when expanded.

>.|TRBJ2-6|TRBV28|.
TGTGCCAGCAATACTGGCCCGTCTGGGGCCAACGTCCTGACTTTC
CASNTGPSGANVLTF
>.|TRBJ2-1|TRBV20-1|.
TGCAGTGCTAGAGTTCGCGGACTCAGCTCCTACAATGAGCAGTTCTTC
CSARVRGLSSYNEQFF
>.|TRBJ1-5|TRBV28|.
TGTGCCAGCAGTTTAGTTCGGAGTCAGCCCCAGCATTTT
CASSLVRSQPQHF
>.|TRBJ2-2|TRBV5-6|.
TGTGCCAGCAGCTTTTTGGAGTCGCACAGGCCCACCGGGGAGCTGTTTTTT
CASSFLESHRPTGELFF
>TRBD1|TRBJ2-5|TRBV29-1|.
TGCAGCGCCAAACCCTCGACAGGGCAAGAGACCCAGTACTTC
CSAKPSTGQETQYF
>.|TRBJ2-2|TRBV28|.
TGTGCCAGCAGTTTGTACGGGGAGCTGTTTTTT
CASSLYGELFF
>.|TRBJ1-2|TRBV7-9|.
TGTGCCAGCAGCTTAGCCGAAACAGGCTCGGGAGATGGCTACACCTTC
CASSLAETGSGDGYTF
>.|TRBJ2-5|TRBV15|.
TGTGCCACCAGCAGAGAGGGGGGCTGGTTTGAGACCCAGTACTTC
CATSREGGWFETQYF
>.|TRBJ1-4|TRBV5-1|.
TGCGCCAGCAGCTTGGAGGATGAAAAACTGTTTTTT
CASSLEDEKLFF
>.|TRBJ1-6|TRBV11-2|once
TGTGCCAGCAGCTTAATCAGGGCGGGAAATTCACCCCTCCACTTT
CASSLIRAGNSPLHF
>.|TRBJ2-6|TRBV15|.
TGTGCCACCAGCAGAGATCGGGTCCGGGCCCCCTCTCAAACTGGGGCCAACGTCCTGACTTTC
CATSRDRVRAPSQTGANVLTF
>.|TRBJ1-2|TRBV9|.
TGTGCCAGCAGCGGCAGGACGGAAGCCGTCGAGTTC
CASSGRTEAVEF
>TRBD1|TRBJ2-6|TRBV30|.
TGTGCCTGGAGTCCTGGGACAGGGTATAATCGGGCCAACGTCCTGACTTTC
CAWSPGTGYNRANVLTF
>.|TRBJ2-5|TRBV20-1|.
TGCAGTGCTAGACAGGGGTACCAAGAGACCCAGTACTTC
CSARQGYQETQYF
>TRBD2|TRBJ2-1|TRBV7-3|.
TGTGCCAGCAGCTCGGGGAGGGCTGTGACTGAGCAGTTCTTC
CASSSGRAVTEQFF
>.|TRBJ2-5|TRBV29-1|.
TGCAGCGTTGGGCAAGAGACCCAGTACTTC
CSVGQETQYF
>.|TRBJ2-2|TRBV14|once
TGTGCCAGCAGAGCTGGGGCAAGGACCGGGGAGCTGTTTTTT
CASRAGARTGELFF
>.|TRBJ1-2|TRBV7-2|.
TGTGCCAGCAGCCCCTATGGAAGAAGCTATGGCTACACCTTC
CASSPYGRSYGYTF
>.|TRBJ2-4|TRBV4-1|.
TGCGCCAGCAGCCAAGTGGGAAGGGGAGCCAAAAACATTCAGTACTTC
CASSQVGRGAKNIQYF
>TRBD1|TRBJ2-3|TRBV7-9|once
TGTGCCAGCAGCTACGGGACAGCCACAGATACGCAGTATTTT
CASSYGTATDTQYF
>.|TRBJ2-5|TRBV30|.
TGTGCCTGGACCCTACAAGAGACCCAGTACTTC
CAWTLQETQYF
>.|TRBJ1-3|TRBV30|.
TGTGCCTGGGCTCTTACCTCCGGAAACACCATATATTTT
CAWALTSGNTIYF
>.|TRBJ2-3|TRBV20-1|.
TGCAGTGCAAGAGGGTTTCGGGATACGCAGTATTTT
CSARGFRDTQYF
>.|TRBJ1-5|TRBV12-3/TRBV12-4|.
TGTGCCAGCAGTTTCAGGGGCCTCAATCAGCCCCAGCATTTT
CASSFRGLNQPQHF
>.|TRBJ2-7|TRBV29-1|.
TGCAGCGTTGGGAGGAGAAATCCCTACGAGCAGTACTTC
CSVGRRNPYEQYF
>.|TRBJ1-2|TRBV5-4|once
TGTGCCAGCAGCTCCGGAGACAATGGCTACACCTTC
CASSSGDNGYTF
>.|TRBJ1-1|TRBV30|.
TGTGCCCGTAATACCGGGAACCAGAACACTGAAGCTTTCTTT
CARNTGNQNTEAFF
>TRBD2|TRBJ2-3|TRBV12-3/TRBV12-4|.
TGTGCCAGCAGTCCCCATAGCGGGAGGGCCTCAGATACGCAGTATTTT
CASSPHSGRASDTQYF
>.|TRBJ2-3|TRBV6-4|.
TGTGCCAGCAGTGAGTCGGGGTCTGGTACGCAGTATTTT
CASSESGSGTQYF
>.|TRBJ2-6|TRBV5-6|.
TGTGCCAGCAGCCATTCAGGGGGGACTGGGGCCAACGTCCTGACTTTC
CASSHSGGTGANVLTF
>.|TRBJ2-3|TRBV3-1|.
TGTGCCAGCAGCCAAGACGTGGGGGCGGGAACAGATACGCAGTATTTT
CASSQDVGAGTDTQYF
>.|TRBJ2-7|TRBV15|.
TGTGCCACCAGCAGTCACCAGGGCAGGGGCTCCTACGAGCAGTACTTC
CATSSHQGRGSYEQYF
>.|TRBJ1-1|TRBV18|once
TGTGCCAGCTCACCAACCAGGGGCACTGAAGCTTTCTTT
CASSPTRGTEAFF
>.|TRBJ1-2|TRBV24-1|.
TGTGCCACCAGTGATTTTTCCAGGGACCATGGCTACACCTTC
CATSDFSRDHGYTF
>TRBD1|TRBJ2-1|TRBV5-1|.
TGCGCCAGCAGCTCCGGGACAGGGGAAAAGGATGAGCAGTTCTTC
CASSSGTGEKDEQFF